A single sample is the source of the 12 T cell receptor beta chains below, sequenced in a study of OX40 agonist ivuxolimab in advanced cancers. Clones were read by immunoSEQ multiplex PCR, and TCRdb kept only the in-frame ones, dropping some. The top ten clones hold under 0.75% of a sample with tens of thousands of clones, around nine tenths of them seen once. The sequences come from CD4+ or CD8+ T cells sorted from blood, collected in a trial of the OX40 agonist ivuxolimab. These receptors came from an adult with an advanced solid tumor such as melanoma, head and neck, liver or kidney cancer.

The chain has TRBV27 and TRBJ2-7; D is possibly TRBD2 (6 bases). CDR1 and CDR2 (germline): MNHEY, SMNVEV (reference sequence). V was pared by 5 bases and J by 0 bases, with 17 bases between. The CDR3 has 16 amino acids. The CDR3 is CASSPGVGASSYEQYF. The CDR3 nucleotides are TGTGCCAGCAGTCCGGGGGTCGGGGCGAGCTCCTACGAGCAGTACTTC.

The V gene is TRBV14, the J gene TRBJ1-1; D is perhaps TRBD1 (5 bases). Germline CDR1 is SGHDN and CDR2 is FVKESK. This CDR3 contains 13 residues. V was pared by 5 bases and J by 11 bases, with 18 bases between. In DNA form, the CDR3 reads TGTGCCAGCAGCTTTCACAGGATCGGCAAGGCTTTCTTT. Translated, it gives CASSFHRIGKAFF. Drawing the rest from reference TRBV14 and TRBJ1-1, the complete variable domain is EAGVTQFPSHSVIEKGQTVTLRCDPISGHDNLYWYRRVMGKEIKFLLHFVKESKQDESGMPNNRFLAERTGGTYSTLKVQPAELEDSGVYFCASSFHRIGKAFFGQGTRLTVV.

The chain recombines TRBV29-1 with TRBJ2-1, with 10 positions matching TRBD1. This CDR3 contains 14 residues. Germline loops: CDR1 SQVTM, CDR2 ANQGSEA. The J segment lost 4 bases and the V segment lost 5 bases, leaving 5 bases of the junction unmatched. The CDR3 coding sequence is TGCAGCGTTCAGGACAGGGGGAGTTACAATGAGCAGTTCTTC. Translated: CSVQDRGSYNEQFF.

The rearrangement uses TRBV25-1 and TRBJ1-3; D call uncertain. Germline V gene lookup returns CDR1 MGHDK and CDR2 SYGVNS. V was cut by 2 bases and J by 4 bases, with 12 bases left in between. The CDR3 contains 15 residues. CDR3 residues: CASSELGIAGNTIYF. The CDR3 DNA reads as TGTGCCAGCAGTGAACTCGGCATAGCGGGAAACACCATATATTTT.

The J gene is TRBJ1-5, the V gene TRBV12-5; unclear D gene. Per the germline V gene, CDR1 is LGHNT and CDR2 is FRNRAP. CDR3 length: 13 residues. V shed 3 bases and J shed 0 bases, with 3 bases lying between them. CDR3 region: CASGFDSNQPQHF. CDR3 sequence (DNA): TGTGCTAGTGGTTTCGATAGCAATCAGCCCCAGCATTTT.

The V and J genes are TRBV11-3 and TRBJ2-1, with D perhaps matching TRBD2 (6 bases). The CDR3 is 16 residues long. Germline V gives CDR1 SGHNT, CDR2 YENEEA. Trimming took off 1 base at V and 5 bases at J, with 15 bases between the two ends. CDR3 amino acids: CASSLGGLARDNEQFF. For the CDR3, the DNA is TGTGCCAGCAGCTTAGGGGGCCTAGCGAGGGACAATGAGCAGTTCTTC.

This clone has just a few counts. This chain joins TRBV10-3 and TRBJ2-7; TRBD2 matches at 7 bases. Germline CDR1 ENHRY, CDR2 SYGVKD. This CDR3 has 14 amino acids. J was trimmed by 7 bases and V by 7 bases; bases with no gene match: 13. The chain's CDR3 is CAITDGGREREQYF. As DNA, the CDR3 is TGTGCCATCACCGATGGGGGGAGGGAGCGGGAGCAGTACTTC.

This rearrangement joins TRBV29-1 to TRBJ2-5, with 7 bases matching TRBD1. Germline V gives CDR1 SQVTM, CDR2 ANQGSEA. With 7 bases clipped from V and 11 bases from J, the junction kept 10 bases outside the gene matches. The CDR3 contains 11 residues. The CDR3 loop reads CSGRQGNSQYF. CDR3 DNA sequence: TGCAGCGGCCGACAGGGAAATAGTCAGTACTTC.

The V gene is TRBV6-4, the J gene TRBJ2-1; 7 bases line up with TRBD1. Looked up from germline, CDR1 is MRHNA and CDR2 is SNTAGT. After removal of 4 bases from V and 0 bases from J, the junction contained 6 bases not matched to a gene. The CDR3 spans 16 residues. CDR3 in DNA: TGTGCCAGCAGTGTAACCGGGACAGCCTCCTACAATGAGCAGTTCTTC. It specifies CASSVTGTASYNEQFF.

This clone was recorded only once. The V and J genes are TRBV28 and TRBJ1-5, with a tentative D call TRBD1 (5 bases). Germline lookup yields CDR1 MDHEN and CDR2 SYDVKM. Trimming left V 0 bases short and J 5 bases short, with 17 bases between. The CDR3 loop spans 17 amino acids. The CDR3 sequence is CASSLWQAGGSDQPQHF. Here the CDR3 DNA reads TGTGCCAGCAGTTTATGGCAGGCTGGGGGTAGTGATCAGCCCCAGCATTTT.

This chain links TRBV9 with TRBJ1-1, with D uncertain. The V gene lost 2 bases and the J gene lost 0 bases, with 8 bases spanning the gap. The CDR3 covers 14 residues. Germline V lookup: CDR1 SGDLS, CDR2 YYNGEE. The CDR3 DNA sequence: TGTGCCAGCAGCGTTATGTCCATGAACACTGAAGCTTTCTTT. It yields the protein CASSVMSMNTEAFF.

The V gene is TRBV7-9, the J gene TRBJ1-5; D not certain. V lost 5 bases and J lost 0, with 8 bases in between. Germline CDR1 and CDR2: SEHNR and FQNEAQ (reference sequence). The CDR3 extends over 14 amino acids. CDR3: CASSKDGSNQPQHF. CDR3 coding DNA: TGTGCCAGCAGCAAAGACGGTAGCAATCAGCCCCAGCATTTT.